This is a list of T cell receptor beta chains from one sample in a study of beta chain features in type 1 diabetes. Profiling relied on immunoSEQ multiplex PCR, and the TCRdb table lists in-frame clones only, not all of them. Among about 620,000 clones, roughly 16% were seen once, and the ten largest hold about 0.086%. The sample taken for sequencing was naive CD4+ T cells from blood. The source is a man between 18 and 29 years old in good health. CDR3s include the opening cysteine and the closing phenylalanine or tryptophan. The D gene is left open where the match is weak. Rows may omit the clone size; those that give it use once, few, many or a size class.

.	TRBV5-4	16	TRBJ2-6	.	TGTGCCAGCAGCACCGGGACGCGCCAGGGGGCCAACGTCCTGACTTTC	CASSTGTRQGANVLTF
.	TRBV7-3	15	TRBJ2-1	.	TGTGCCAGCAGCAGGGGAACAGGGCCCTACAATGAGCAGTTCTTC	CASSRGTGPYNEQFF
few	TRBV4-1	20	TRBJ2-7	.	TGCGCCAGCAGCCAAGATCTAGCGTTGGGTCAGCGTATCAGGGTCTACGAGCAGTACTTC	CASSQDLALGQRIRVYEQYF
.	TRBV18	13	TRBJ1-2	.	TGTGCCAGCTCCCCGGCAGGGTCAAGTGGCTACACCTTC	CASSPAGSSGYTF
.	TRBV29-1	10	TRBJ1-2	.	TGCAGCGTTGTCGGCACTGGCTACACCTTC	CSVVGTGYTF
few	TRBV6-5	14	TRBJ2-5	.	TGTGCCAGCAGTCCCCGCCGGGCCATTGAGACCCAGTACTTC	CASSPRRAIETQYF
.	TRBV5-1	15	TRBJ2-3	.	TGCGCCAGCAGCTTGGACACTAGAAGCACAGATACGCAGTATTTT	CASSLDTRSTDTQYF
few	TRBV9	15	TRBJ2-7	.	TGTGCCAGCAGCGCCCGGGACGCCCGGGCGGACGAGCAGTACTTC	CASSARDARADEQYF
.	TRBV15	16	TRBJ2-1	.	TGTGCCACCAGCAGAGATCGGCGGACCGGTAACAATGAGCAGTTCTTC	CATSRDRRTGNNEQFF
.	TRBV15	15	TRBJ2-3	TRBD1	TGTGCCACCAGCAGCTTACAGGGGGTAGGAAATACGCAGTATTTT	CATSSLQGVGNTQYF
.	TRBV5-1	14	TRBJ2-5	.	TGCGCCAGCAGCTTGGGGAGTATCCAAGAGACCCAGTACTTC	CASSLGSIQETQYF
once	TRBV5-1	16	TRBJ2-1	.	TGCGCCAGCAGCTTATGGACTACCAGCTCCTACAATGAGCAGTTCTTC	CASSLWTTSSYNEQFF
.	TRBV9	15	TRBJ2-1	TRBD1	TGTGCCAGCAGCCTAGGAGACAGGGGTTACAATGAGCAGTTCTTC	CASSLGDRGYNEQFF
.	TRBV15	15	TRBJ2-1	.	TGTGCCACCAGCAGAGATTGGGGCAGGGACAATGAGCAGTTCTTC	CATSRDWGRDNEQFF
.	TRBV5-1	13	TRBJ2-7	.	TGCGCCAGCATGGACGGGATCTCCTACGAGCAGTACTTC	CASMDGISYEQYF
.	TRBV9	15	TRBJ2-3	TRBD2	TGTGCCAGCAGCGTGGCTAGCGGGGGCTCAGATACGCAGTATTTT	CASSVASGGSDTQYF
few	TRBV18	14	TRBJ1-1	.	TGTGCCAGCTCACCATCGCTCACGGGGGCTGAAGCTTTCTTT	CASSPSLTGAEAFF
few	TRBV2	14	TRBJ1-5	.	TGTGCCAGCAGTGAGTGGTCAGGGGACCAGCCCCAGCATTTT	CASSEWSGDQPQHF
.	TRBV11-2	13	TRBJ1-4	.	TGTGCCAGCAGCTTGGGTAGAATCGAAAAACTGTTTTTT	CASSLGRIEKLFF
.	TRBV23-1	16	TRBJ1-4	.	TGCGCCAGCAGTCAATCGGAGTTGGGAGGTGGCGAAAAACTGTTTTTT	CASSQSELGGGEKLFF
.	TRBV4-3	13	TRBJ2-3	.	TGCGCCAGCAGCAAGGGATTTGGAGATACGCAGTATTTT	CASSKGFGDTQYF
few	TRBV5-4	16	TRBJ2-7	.	TGTGCCAGCAGCCTGGAGGGACGGACAAGCTCCTACGAGCAGTACTTC	CASSLEGRTSSYEQYF
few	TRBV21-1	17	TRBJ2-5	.	TGTGCCAGCAGCAGTTCAAACCAGGGAACGAACCAAGAGACCCAGTACTTC	CASSSSNQGTNQETQYF
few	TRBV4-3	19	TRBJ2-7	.	TGCGCCAGCAGCCAAGTTTCGGGCAATACCGACTCCCACTCCTACGAGCAGTACTTC	CASSQVSGNTDSHSYEQYF
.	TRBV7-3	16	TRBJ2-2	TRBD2	TGTGCCAGCAGCTCCTTTAAGGGGAGGGACACCGGGGAGCTGTTTTTT	CASSSFKGRDTGELFF
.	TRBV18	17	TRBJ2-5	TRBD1	TGTGCCAGCTCACGAGACAGGGAAGGTCACAAAGGAGAGACCCAGTACTTC	CASSRDREGHKGETQYF
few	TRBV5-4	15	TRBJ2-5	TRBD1	TGTGCCAGCAGCCTTCCAGGGGGATCTGGGGAGACCCAGTACTTC	CASSLPGGSGETQYF
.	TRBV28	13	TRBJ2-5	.	TGTGCCAGCAGTTCCCGACAGTTGGAGACCCAGTACTTC	CASSSRQLETQYF
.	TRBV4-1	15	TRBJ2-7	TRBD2	TGCGCCAGCAGCCAAGAAAGAAGGGACTATAGTGAGCAGTACTTC	CASSQERRDYSEQYF
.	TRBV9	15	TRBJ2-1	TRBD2	TGTGCCAGCAGCGTAGTTGCGGGAGTCGTGAATGAGCAGTTCTTC	CASSVVAGVVNEQFF
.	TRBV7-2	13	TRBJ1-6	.	TGTGCCAGCAGCCTCTACTTCAATTCACCCCTCCACTTT	CASSLYFNSPLHF
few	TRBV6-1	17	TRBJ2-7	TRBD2	TGTGCCAGCAGTGGGACCGCGCGGGGGGGAAGGGACTACGAGCAGTACTTC	CASSGTARGGRDYEQYF
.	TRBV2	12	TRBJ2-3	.	TGTGCCAGCATTGGTACCGCAGATACGCAGTATTTT	CASIGTADTQYF
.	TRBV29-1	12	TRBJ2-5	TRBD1	TGCAGCGTCAACAGGGGGAGAGAGACCCAGTACTTC	CSVNRGRETQYF
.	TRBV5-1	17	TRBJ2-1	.	TGCGCCAGCAGCTTGGTCTCGCGGGGGCCCTCCTACAATGAGCAGTTCTTC	CASSLVSRGPSYNEQFF
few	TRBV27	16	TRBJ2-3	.	TGTGCCAGCAGTCCTCTACTACGGGAGAAAGCAGATACGCAGTATTTT	CASSPLLREKADTQYF
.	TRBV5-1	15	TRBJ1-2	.	TGCGCCAGCAGCCCGGAGACAGGTTCGGTCTATGGCTACACCTTC	CASSPETGSVYGYTF
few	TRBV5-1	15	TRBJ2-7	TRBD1	TGCGCCAGCAGCTCCACCCCCGGGACAGGTTACGAGCAGTACTTC	CASSSTPGTGYEQYF
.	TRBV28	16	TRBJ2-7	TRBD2	TGTGCCAGCAGTGGGGAGCGGGACTTCAGCCCCTACGAGCAGTACTTC	CASSGERDFSPYEQYF
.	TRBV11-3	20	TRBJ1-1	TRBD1	TGTGCCAGCAGGCTCACCCATAATTCCGGGACAGGGCGTTGGAACACTGAAGCTTTCTTT	CASRLTHNSGTGRWNTEAFF
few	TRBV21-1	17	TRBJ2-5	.	TGTGCCAGCAGCAAAGGGGGAGGACACGAGAATGGGGAGACCCAGTACTTC	CASSKGGGHENGETQYF
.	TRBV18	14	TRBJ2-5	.	TGTGCCAGCTTGAACTCCCTATTGGATGAGACCCAGTACTTC	CASLNSLLDETQYF
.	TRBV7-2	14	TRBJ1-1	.	TGTGCCAGCAGCCTCGGACGGTTGAACACTGAAGCTTTCTTT	CASSLGRLNTEAFF
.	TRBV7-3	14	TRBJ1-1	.	TGTGCCAGCAGCTTAGGCCCAGGGAAATACAAAGCTTTCTTT	CASSLGPGKYKAFF
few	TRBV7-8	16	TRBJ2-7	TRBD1	TGTGCCAGCAGCTTGAACCACAGGGGAAGCTCCTACGAGCAGTACTTC	CASSLNHRGSSYEQYF
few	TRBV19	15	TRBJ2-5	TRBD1	TGTGCCAGTACTCGATACAGGGGGTTTGAAGAGACCCAGTACTTC	CASTRYRGFEETQYF
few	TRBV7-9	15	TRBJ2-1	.	TGTGCCAGCAGCCTAACCGGGACCTCTTTAAATGAGCAGTTCTTC	CASSLTGTSLNEQFF